The TCR beta chain under discussion was sequenced for a study of blood T cell repertoires in COVID-19. About the research overall: There were acute and convalescent COVID-19 samples, and they came from the United States, Italy and Spain. T cells, B-cell-depleted T cells, or PBMCs provided the cDNA or gDNA that served as material.

Trimming left V 3 bases short and J 6 bases short, with 2 bases between. Germline assignment: CDR1 KGHSH and CDR2 LQKENI. The CDR3 extends over 11 amino acids. Original processing notes: Cell counts per sample came from amplifying reference gene primers. Repertoires were generated with immunoSEQ multiplex PCR, while TCRdb's copy carries only in-frame clones and drops some. The V and J calls and the clone size are those of that table, but D and trimming were determined from the DNA. Among some 370,000 clones, 85% to 90% were seen once, and the ten largest hold 6.5%. This clone has more than one count but fewer than ten.

The chain combines TRBV18 with TRBJ1-4; D not certain. This clonotype originated in a man between 18 and 35 years old with active or convalescent COVID-19. The sample was peripheral blood. Here the CDR3 reads CASSPDEKLFF. As DNA, the CDR3 is TGTGCCAGCTCACCCGATGAAAAACTGTTTTTT.